The 29 T cell receptor beta chains listed next were all sequenced from one sample in a study of T cell responses to AZD1222 COVID-19 vaccine. The assay was immunoSEQ multiplex PCR, and TCRdb's table has in-frame clones only and misses some. This sample carries some 140,000 clones, more than 85% of them seen once, and the ten largest clones take around 3.2%. Here the sequenced sample was peripheral blood, taken on day 0 of AZD1222 vaccination. The receptors here all came from an adult in good health.

The chain is built from TRBV27 and TRBJ2-5; D remains unclear. Between the trimmed V and J ends, which lost 6 bases and 5 bases, there was a span of 13 bases. Germline loops: CDR1 MNHEY, CDR2 SMNVEV (reference sequence). This CDR3 has 13 residues. CDR3 region: CASRTLGVETQYF. The CDR3 bases are TGTGCCAGCAGAACCCTCGGCGTGGAGACCCAGTACTTC.

The chain has TRBV4-2 and TRBJ1-5; 9 nucleotides match TRBD1. CDR3 length equals 17 residues. Germline V lookup: CDR1 LGHNA, CDR2 YNFKEQ. After removal of 3 bases from V and 5 bases from J, the junction contained 11 bases not matched to a gene. The CDR3 nucleotides are TGTGCCAGCAGCCATTCCCCCGGACGGACAGGGGATCAGCCCCAGCATTTT. It yields the protein CASSHSPGRTGDQPQHF.

This chain links TRBV2 with TRBJ1-5, with D unclear. Germline CDR1 reads SNHLY; CDR2 reads FYNNEI. This CDR3 comprises 15 residues. Trimming took off 6 bases at V and 0 bases at J, with 12 bases between the two ends. The DNA of the CDR3 is TGTGCCAGCAGGATACAGAGTTCTAGCAATCAGCCCCAGCATTTT. This codes for CASRIQSSSNQPQHF. The variable domain in full, with the rest retrieved from reference TRBV2 and TRBJ1-5, is EPEVTQTPSHQVTQMGQEVILRCVPISNHLYFYWYRQILGQKVEFLVSFYNNEISEKSEIFDDQFSVERPDGSNFTLKIRSTKLEDSAMYFCASRIQSSSNQPQHFGDGTRLSIL.

The chain uses TRBV7-2 and TRBJ2-2, with D hard to call. The V end was cut by 1 base, the J end by 5 bases, with 11 bases between. From germline, CDR1 is SGHTA and CDR2 FQGNSA. The CDR3 is 15 residues long. Written as DNA, the CDR3 is TGTGCCAGCAGCTTAGTCGGCCTAACAACCGGGGAGCTGTTTTTT. It encodes CASSLVGLTTGELFF.

V is TRBV7-2 and J is TRBJ2-3, with D uncertain. Trimming left V 4 bases short and J 2 bases short, with 10 bases between. This CDR3 is built from 14 residues. The germline CDR1 and CDR2 sequences are SGHTA and FQGNSA. CDR3 coding DNA: TGTGCCAGCAGCTCCGTACTTTCCACAGATACGCAGTATTTT. It is translated as CASSSVLSTDTQYF.

The V call is TRBV29-1, the J call TRBJ1-4; TRBD1 agrees at 10 bases. The CDR3 runs to 14 residues. The germline V gene encodes CDR1 SQVTM and CDR2 ANQGSEA. Unmatched junction bases numbered 2, after V lost 6 bases and J lost 1 base. CDR3 sequence: CSVGDRGTNEKLFF. The CDR3 DNA reads as TGCAGCGTCGGGGACAGGGGAACTAATGAAAAACTGTTTTTT.

The chain carries TRBV5-6 and TRBJ2-3; 9 positions match TRBD2. V dropped 7 bases and J dropped 0; count of bases not matched to a gene: 6. Germline V gene data show CDR1 as SGHDT and CDR2 as YYEEEE. The CDR3 runs to 15 residues. In DNA form, the CDR3 reads TGTGCCAGCGGCCTAGCGGGACCGAGCACAGATACGCAGTATTTT. Amino acids: CASGLAGPSTDTQYF.

The chain joins TRBV4-1 to TRBJ2-5; 9 positions match TRBD2. This CDR3 spans 17 amino acids. J was trimmed by 2 bases and V by 2 bases; bases with no gene match: 9. From germline, CDR1 is MGHRA and CDR2 YSYEKL. The CDR3 nucleotides read TGCGCCAGCAGCCAAACTCCTAGCGGGACGTCGCAAGAGACCCAGTACTTC. Encoded protein: CASSQTPSGTSQETQYF.

The gene calls are TRBV3-1 (or the pseudogene TRBV3-2) and TRBJ1-2; possible D gene TRBD1, 6 bases. Germline CDR1 is LGHDT and CDR2 is YNNKEL (reference sequence). The CDR3 sequence is 11 residues long. V dropped 1 base and J dropped 10 bases, with 7 bases sitting between them. CDR3 in amino acids: CASSQGQDYTF. CDR3 DNA: TGTGCCAGCAGCCAAGGACAGGACTACACCTTC.

The chain joins TRBV6-1 to TRBJ1-1; the D is unclear. Trimming cost V 2 bases and J 8 bases, with 12 bases left between them. Germline V gene data show CDR1 as MNHNS and CDR2 as SASEGT. The CDR3 runs to 13 residues. CDR3 bases: TGTGCCAGCAGTGAACCCGGACGTGAAGAAGCTTTCTTT. Amino acid sequence: CASSEPGREEAFF.

The chain uses TRBV24-1 and TRBJ1-1; 8 nucleotides match TRBD1. The germline V gene encodes CDR1 KGHDR and CDR2 SFDVKD. The CDR3 runs 13 residues. The V and J ends lost 9 bases and 3 bases, in that order; junction bases with no gene match: 5. For the CDR3, the DNA is TGTGCCACCCGACAGGGGTCGTACACTGAAGCTTTCTTT. It yields the protein CATRQGSYTEAFF.

The V and J genes are TRBV4-3 and TRBJ1-3, with TRBD1 matching over 7 bases. The CDR3 covers 15 residues. J gave up 7 bases and V 0 bases, and 6 bases lay outside the gene matches. Germline CDR1 and CDR2: LGHNA and YSLEER. CDR3 sequence reads: CASSQDRDSRNTIYF. CDR3 coding DNA: TGCGCCAGCAGCCAAGATAGGGACAGTCGGAACACCATATATTTT.

The chain recombines TRBV28 with TRBJ1-2; 8 bases fit TRBD1. This CDR3 is 15 amino acids long. Germline values: CDR1 MDHEN, CDR2 SYDVKM. The V and J ends lost 6 bases and 1 base, in that order; junction bases with no gene match: 7. The CDR3 DNA follows: TGTGCCAGCAGGGCTGACAGGGGTAATAACTATGGCTACACCTTC. Its protein product is CASRADRGNNYGYTF.

CDR3: CASSYTGTGGHEQYF. Here the CDR3 DNA reads TGTGCCAGCAGCTATACCGGGACAGGGGGCCACGAGCAGTACTTC. The chain carries TRBV5-6 and TRBJ2-7, with 12 bases matching TRBD1. The J segment lost 5 bases and the V segment lost 3 bases, leaving 6 bases of the junction unmatched. The CDR3 spans 15 residues. The germline gives CDR1 SGHDT, CDR2 YYEEEE.

V usage is TRBV27 and J usage is TRBJ1-2; 7 positions agree with TRBD1. The CDR3 contains 13 residues. Germline V gene data show CDR1 as MNHEY and CDR2 as SMNVEV (reference sequence). V dropped 5 bases and J dropped 2; count of bases not matched to a gene: 2. The CDR3 DNA sequence: TGTGCCAGCAGTCAGACAGGGAACTATGGCTACACCTTC. Its protein is CASSQTGNYGYTF.

CDR3 sequence (DNA): TGCGCCAGCAGAAATAAACAGGGGGCGACGCCAGATACGCAGTATTTT. Translation: CASRNKQGATPDTQYF. This chain uses TRBV10-1 with TRBJ2-3; 9 bases are a match to TRBD1. Germline loops: CDR1 WNHNN, CDR2 SYGVQD (reference sequence). This CDR3 has 16 residues. Unmatched junction bases numbered 11, after V lost 6 bases and J lost 4 bases.

The rearrangement links TRBV7-9 to TRBJ1-3; possible D gene TRBD1, 5 bases. The CDR3 runs 16 residues. The V and J ends lost 3 bases and 0 bases respectively, with 12 bases between them. CDR1 and CDR2 (germline): SEHNR, FQNEAQ (reference sequence). CDR3 in amino acids: CASSLEGVVSGNTIYF. In DNA, the CDR3 is TGTGCCAGCAGCTTGGAAGGGGTGGTCTCTGGAAACACCATATATTTT.

This rearrangement joins TRBV4-1 to TRBJ1-4; tentative D call: TRBD1 (5 bases). The CDR3 is 16 residues long. Trimming shortened V by 4 bases and J by 5 bases, and 17 bases separated the two germline ends. Germline V gene sequence: CDR1 MGHRA, CDR2 YSYEKL. CDR3 in amino acids: CASSLPLGRLNEKLFF. The CDR3 DNA follows: TGCGCCAGCAGCCTTCCACTGGGACGGTTGAATGAAAAACTGTTTTTT.

The rearrangement joins TRBV19 to TRBJ1-2; D call uncertain. V lost 0 bases and J 4 bases, leaving 9 bases between the germline ends. The CDR3 is 14 residues long. Germline V gene sequence: CDR1 LNHDA, CDR2 SQIVND (reference sequence). CDR3 residues: CASSIDLRFYGYTF. The CDR3 coding sequence is TGTGCCAGTAGTATAGACCTACGGTTCTATGGCTACACCTTC. Using reference TRBV19 and TRBJ1-2 for the parts outside the CDR3, the full variable domain is DGGITQSPKYLFRKEGQNVTLSCEQNLNHDAMYWYRQDPGQGLRLIYYSQIVNDFQKGDIAEGYSVSREKKESFPLTVTSAQKNPTAFYLCASSIDLRFYGYTFGSGTRLTVV.

CDR3 in amino acids: CASRLDRGNAEAFF. In DNA, the CDR3 is TGTGCCAGCAGGTTAGACAGGGGAAACGCTGAAGCTTTCTTT. The chain is built from TRBV6-4 and TRBJ1-1; 8 nucleotides match TRBD1. V trimming: 6 bases; J trimming: 6 bases; junction bases outside the gene matches: 9. Germline CDR1 is MRHNA and CDR2 is SNTAGT. This CDR3 has 14 residues.

The genes are TRBV4-1 and TRBJ2-1, with D uncertain. The CDR3 loop spans 16 amino acids. The germline gives CDR1 MGHRA, CDR2 YSYEKL. V was shortened by 1 base and J by 2 bases, with 12 bases between the two germline ends. CDR3 nucleotides: TGCGCCAGCAGCCAAGCAGCAGATATTCCCTACAATGAGCAGTTCTTC. This gives the protein CASSQAADIPYNEQFF.

The CDR3 here is CASSMDGNYGYTF. CDR3 DNA: TGTGCCAGTAGTATGGACGGGAACTATGGCTACACCTTC. The gene calls are TRBV19 and TRBJ1-2; no definite D call. V gave up 3 bases and J gave up 2 bases, with 7 bases separating them. The length of the CDR3 is 13 residues. Germline lookup yields CDR1 LNHDA and CDR2 SQIVND (reference sequence).

The J gene is TRBJ2-2, the V gene TRBV10-3; the D gene is possibly TRBD2 (5 bases). The ends were cut back, 8 bases at V and 6 bases at J, with 10 bases in the middle. The CDR3 length is 12 residues. Germline CDR1 reads ENHRY; CDR2 reads SYGVKD. CDR3 in DNA: TGTGCCATCCTTAGCGCCGCCGGGGAGCTGTTTTTT. As protein: CAILSAAGELFF.

The chain carries TRBV11-2 and TRBJ2-7; perhaps TRBD2 as D (6 bases). V was trimmed by 2 bases and J by 4 bases, leaving 18 bases between them. The CDR3 totals 16 residues. Germline V gene lookup returns CDR1 SGHAT and CDR2 FQNNGV. CDR3 residues: CASSLRPGDQGYEQYF. DNA for the CDR3: TGTGCCAGCAGCTTAAGGCCGGGGGATCAAGGGTACGAGCAGTACTTC.

The table lists this clone with a count of one. This chain joins TRBV4-1 and TRBJ2-7; D is unresolved. CDR3 length: 17 amino acids. Trimming pared 2 bases from V and 2 bases from J, leaving 19 bases between. In germline, CDR1 is MGHRA, CDR2 YSYEKL. CDR3 residues: CASSQYAGLLGPYEQYF. The CDR3 DNA is TGCGCCAGCAGCCAATATGCCGGGCTGCTGGGCCCCTACGAGCAGTACTTC.

J is TRBJ2-1 and V is TRBV13; 8 nucleotides match TRBD2. CDR1 and CDR2 from the germline V gene are PRHDT and FYEKMQ (reference sequence). The trim removed 1 base at V and 4 bases at J, leaving 6 bases unmatched. The CDR3 runs 16 residues. Here the CDR3 DNA reads TGTGCCAGCAGCTTAGTAGGTAGCGGGAAATACAATGAGCAGTTCTTC. It is translated as CASSLVGSGKYNEQFF.

The rearrangement joins TRBV19 to TRBJ1-2; no firm D call. V was shortened by 1 base and J by 0 bases, with 9 bases between the two germline ends. This CDR3 is 15 amino acids long. Looked up from germline, CDR1 is LNHDA and CDR2 is SQIVND (reference sequence). This CDR3 reads CASSIGVGTNYGYTF. For the CDR3, the DNA is TGTGCCAGTAGTATAGGGGTCGGAACTAACTATGGCTACACCTTC.

CDR3 loop: CASSQGGSGILGSEQYF. The CDR3 nucleotides are TGTGCCAGCAGCCAAGGGGGTAGCGGGATTCTGGGTTCCGAGCAGTACTTC. This rearrangement joins TRBV4-2 to TRBJ2-7; 8 nucleotides align to TRBD2. Losses at the gene ends were 1 base for V and 6 bases for J; bases not matched to a gene: 14. This CDR3 region has 17 residues. Germline values: CDR1 LGHNA, CDR2 YNFKEQ.

In this sample, this clone turned up a few times. The same CDR3 is also encoded by other DNA sequences in this sample. The genes are TRBV5-1 and TRBJ2-5; D uncertain. Germline V gives CDR1 SGHRS, CDR2 YFSETQ. The CDR3 is 11 residues long. V dropped 0 bases and J dropped 3 bases, with 0 bases sitting between them. The CDR3 nucleotides are TGCGCCAGCAGCTTGGAAGAGACCCAGTACTTC. Translating it yields CASSLEETQYF.